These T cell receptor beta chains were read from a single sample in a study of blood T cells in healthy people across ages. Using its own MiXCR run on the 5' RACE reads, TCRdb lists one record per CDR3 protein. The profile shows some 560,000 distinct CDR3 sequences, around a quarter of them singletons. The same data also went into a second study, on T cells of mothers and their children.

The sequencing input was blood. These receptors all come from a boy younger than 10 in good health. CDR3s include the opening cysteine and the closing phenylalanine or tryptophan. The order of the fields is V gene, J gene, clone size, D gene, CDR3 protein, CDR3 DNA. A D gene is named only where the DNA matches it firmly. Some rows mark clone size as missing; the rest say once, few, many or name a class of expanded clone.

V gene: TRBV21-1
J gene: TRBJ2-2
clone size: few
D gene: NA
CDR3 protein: CASREGHQNTGELFF
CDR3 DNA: TGTGCCAGCAGGGAGGGACACCAGAACACCGGGGAGCTGTTTTTT

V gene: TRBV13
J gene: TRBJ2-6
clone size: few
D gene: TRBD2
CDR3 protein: CASSSLTSASGANVLTF
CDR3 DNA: TGTGCCAGCAGCTCCCTGACTAGCGCCTCTGGGGCCAACGTCCTGACTTTC

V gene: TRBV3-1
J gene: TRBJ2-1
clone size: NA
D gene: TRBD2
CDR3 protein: CASSQVKLAGHNEQFF
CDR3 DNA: TGTGCCAGCAGCCAAGTGAAGCTAGCGGGTCACAATGAGCAGTTCTTC

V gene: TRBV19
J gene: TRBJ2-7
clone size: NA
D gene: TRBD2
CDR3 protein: CASSLTSGLSYEQYF
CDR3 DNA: TGTGCCAGTAGCTTGACTAGCGGGCTATCCTACGAGCAGTACTTC

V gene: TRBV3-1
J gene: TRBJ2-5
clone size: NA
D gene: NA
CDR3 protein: CASSQVASPHPLYQETQYF
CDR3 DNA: TGTGCCAGCAGCCAAGTTGCTAGCCCCCACCCCCTTTACCAAGAGACCCAGTACTTC

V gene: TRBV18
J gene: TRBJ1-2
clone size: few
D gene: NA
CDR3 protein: CASSPQGPHYGYTF
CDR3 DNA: TGTGCCAGCTCACCGCAGGGACCCCACTATGGCTACACCTTC

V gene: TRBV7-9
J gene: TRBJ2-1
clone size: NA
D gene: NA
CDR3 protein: CASSWLGAGDNNEQFF
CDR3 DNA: TGTGCCAGCAGCTGGCTGGGGGCGGGAGATAACAATGAGCAGTTCTTC

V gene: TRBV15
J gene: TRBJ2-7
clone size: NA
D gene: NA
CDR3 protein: CATTAGTTYGDEQYF
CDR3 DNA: TGTGCCACTACGGCCGGGACGACCTACGGAGACGAGCAGTACTTC

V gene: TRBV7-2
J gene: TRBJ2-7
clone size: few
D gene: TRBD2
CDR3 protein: CASTAGDHYEQYF
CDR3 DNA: TGTGCCAGCACCGCGGGAGACCACTACGAGCAGTACTTC

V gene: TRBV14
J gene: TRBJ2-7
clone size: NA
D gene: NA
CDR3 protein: CASSQDWTYEQYF
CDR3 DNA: TGTGCCAGCAGCCAAGATTGGACCTACGAGCAGTACTTC

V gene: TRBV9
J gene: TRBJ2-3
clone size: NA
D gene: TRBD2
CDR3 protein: CASSVSGGRDTQYF
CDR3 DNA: TGTGCCAGCAGCGTAAGCGGGGGTAGAGATACGCAGTATTTT

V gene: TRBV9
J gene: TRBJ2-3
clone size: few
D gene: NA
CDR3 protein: CASSVGPGSSTDTQYF
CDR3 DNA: TGTGCCAGCAGCGTAGGTCCCGGGAGCTCCACAGATACGCAGTATTTT

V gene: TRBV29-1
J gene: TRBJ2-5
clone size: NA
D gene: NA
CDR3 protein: CSVEEWRRSGFEETQYF
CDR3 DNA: TGCAGCGTTGAAGAGTGGAGGAGATCAGGGTTCGAAGAGACCCAGTACTTC

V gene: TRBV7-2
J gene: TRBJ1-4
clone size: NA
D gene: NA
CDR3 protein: CASSKTEKLFF
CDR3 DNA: TGTGCCAGCAGCAAGACTGAAAAACTGTTTTTT

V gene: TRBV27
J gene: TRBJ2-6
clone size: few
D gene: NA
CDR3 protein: CASSFGASGANALAF
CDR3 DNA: TGTGCCAGCAGTTTTGGTGCGTCTGGGGCCAACGCCCTGGCTTTC

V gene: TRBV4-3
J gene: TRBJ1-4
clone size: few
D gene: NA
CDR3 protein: CASSQDKGETNEKLFF
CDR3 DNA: TGCGCCAGCAGCCAGGACAAAGGGGAAACTAATGAAAAACTGTTTTTT

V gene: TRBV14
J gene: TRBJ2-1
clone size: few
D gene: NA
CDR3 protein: CASSQDRHNEQFF
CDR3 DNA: TGTGCCAGCAGCCAAGATCGCCACAATGAGCAGTTCTTC

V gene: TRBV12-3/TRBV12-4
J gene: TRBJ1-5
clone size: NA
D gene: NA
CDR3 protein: CASTFTSNQPQHF
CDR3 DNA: TGTGCCAGCACCTTCACTAGCAATCAGCCCCAGCATTTT

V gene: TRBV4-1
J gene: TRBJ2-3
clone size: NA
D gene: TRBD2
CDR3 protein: CASSPFLADTDTQYF
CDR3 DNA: TGCGCCAGCAGCCCTTTCCTAGCGGACACAGATACGCAGTATTTT

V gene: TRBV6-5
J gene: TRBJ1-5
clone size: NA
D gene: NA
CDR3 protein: CASSLYRENQPQHF
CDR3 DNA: TGTGCCAGCAGTTTATACAGAGAGAATCAGCCCCAGCATTTT

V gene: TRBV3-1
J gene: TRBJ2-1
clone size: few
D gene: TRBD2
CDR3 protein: CASSQDGAGSGDEQFF
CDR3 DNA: TGTGCCAGCAGCCAAGATGGAGCGGGATCGGGGGATGAGCAGTTCTTC

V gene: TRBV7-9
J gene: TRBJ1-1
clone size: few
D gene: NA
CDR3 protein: CASSLPPGRNTEAFF
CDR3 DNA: TGTGCCAGCAGCTTACCGCCAGGGAGGAACACTGAAGCTTTCTTT

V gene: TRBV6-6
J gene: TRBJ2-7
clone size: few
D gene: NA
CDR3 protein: CASSYHGDEQYF
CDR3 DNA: TGTGCCAGCAGTTACCACGGGGACGAGCAGTACTTC

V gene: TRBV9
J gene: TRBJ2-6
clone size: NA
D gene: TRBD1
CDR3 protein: CASSESRGLTSGANVLTF
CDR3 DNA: TGTGCCAGCAGCGAAAGCAGGGGGCTAACCTCTGGGGCCAACGTCCTGACTTTC

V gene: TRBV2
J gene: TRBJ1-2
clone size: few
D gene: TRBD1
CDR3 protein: CAGTGDLNYGYTF
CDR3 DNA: TGTGCCGGGACAGGGGACCTTAACTATGGCTACACCTTC

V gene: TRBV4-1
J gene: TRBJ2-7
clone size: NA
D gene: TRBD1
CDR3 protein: CASSPVWTGSYEQYF
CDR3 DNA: TGCGCCAGCAGCCCGGTTTGGACAGGGTCCTACGAGCAGTACTTC

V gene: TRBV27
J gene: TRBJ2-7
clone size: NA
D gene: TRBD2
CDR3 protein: CASSLASGRYEQYF
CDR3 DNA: TGTGCCAGCAGTTTAGCTAGCGGGCGCTACGAGCAGTACTTC

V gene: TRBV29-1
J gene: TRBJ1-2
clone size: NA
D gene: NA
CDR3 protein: CSVEDPRGWGYGYTF
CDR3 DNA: TGCAGCGTTGAAGACCCGCGAGGGTGGGGATATGGCTACACCTTC

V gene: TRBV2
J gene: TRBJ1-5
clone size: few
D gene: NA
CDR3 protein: CASSEEGGGQPQHF
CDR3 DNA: TGTGCCAGCAGTGAAGAGGGAGGAGGACAGCCCCAGCATTTT

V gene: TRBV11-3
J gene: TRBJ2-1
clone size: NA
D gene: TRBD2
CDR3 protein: CASSAGLAGGPEQFF
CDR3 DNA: TGTGCCAGCAGCGCGGGACTAGCGGGGGGGCCCGAGCAGTTCTTC

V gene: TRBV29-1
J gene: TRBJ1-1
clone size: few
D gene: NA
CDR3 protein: CSVVRVNTEAFF
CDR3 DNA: TGCAGCGTTGTCCGGGTCAACACTGAAGCTTTCTTT

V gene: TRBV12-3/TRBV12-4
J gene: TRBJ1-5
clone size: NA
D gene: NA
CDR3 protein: CASSLGMSNQPQHF
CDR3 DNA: TGTGCCAGCAGTTTGGGGATGAGCAATCAGCCCCAGCATTTT

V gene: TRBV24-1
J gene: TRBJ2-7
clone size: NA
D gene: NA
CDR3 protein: CATSDSTGTPHEQYF
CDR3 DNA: TGTGCCACCAGTGATTCCACCGGGACTCCCCACGAGCAGTACTTC

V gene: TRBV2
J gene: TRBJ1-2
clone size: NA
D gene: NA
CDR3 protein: CASSAQGNYGYTF
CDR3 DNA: TGTGCCAGCAGCGCCCAAGGAAACTATGGCTACACCTTC

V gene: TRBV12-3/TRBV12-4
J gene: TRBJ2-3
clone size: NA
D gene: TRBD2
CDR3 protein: CASTLAGGGDTQYF
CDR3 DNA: TGTGCCAGCACCCTAGCGGGAGGTGGAGATACGCAGTATTTT

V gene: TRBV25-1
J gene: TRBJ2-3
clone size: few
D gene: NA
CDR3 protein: CASSATSADTQYF
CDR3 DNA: TGTGCCAGCAGTGCGACTAGTGCAGATACGCAGTATTTT

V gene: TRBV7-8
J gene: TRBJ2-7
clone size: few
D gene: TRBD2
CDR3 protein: CASSPGSGGYEQYF
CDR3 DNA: TGTGCCAGCAGCCCAGGGTCGGGAGGTTACGAGCAGTACTTC

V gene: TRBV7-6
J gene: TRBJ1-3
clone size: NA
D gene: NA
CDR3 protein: CASSGQTGPFSGNTIYF
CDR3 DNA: TGTGCCAGCAGCGGTCAGACAGGACCTTTCTCTGGAAACACCATATATTTT

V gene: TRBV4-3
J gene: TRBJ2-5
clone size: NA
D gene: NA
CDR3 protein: CASSPRQAGEETQYF
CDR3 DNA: TGCGCCAGCAGCCCTAGACAGGCCGGAGAAGAGACCCAGTACTTC

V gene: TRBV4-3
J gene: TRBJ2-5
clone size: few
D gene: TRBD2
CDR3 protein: CASSRKHLAGGSETQYF
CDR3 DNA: TGCGCCAGCAGCCGCAAGCACCTAGCGGGAGGGAGTGAGACCCAGTACTTC

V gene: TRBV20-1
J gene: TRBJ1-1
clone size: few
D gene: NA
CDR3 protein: CSASPGPGAFF
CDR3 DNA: TGCAGTGCTAGCCCAGGGCCTGGGGCTTTCTTT

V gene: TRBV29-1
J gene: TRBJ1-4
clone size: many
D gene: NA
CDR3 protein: CSVTLMGEKLFF
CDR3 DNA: TGCAGCGTGACCCTTATGGGGGAAAAACTGTTTTTT

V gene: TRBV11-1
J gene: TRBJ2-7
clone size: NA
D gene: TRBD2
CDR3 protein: CASSSPTGGGVLYEQYF
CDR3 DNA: TGTGCCAGCAGCTCCCCCACTGGCGGGGGGGTCCTCTACGAGCAGTACTTC

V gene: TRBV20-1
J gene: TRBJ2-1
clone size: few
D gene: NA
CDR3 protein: CSAWAGRNNNEQFF
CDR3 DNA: TGCAGTGCGTGGGCGGGACGGAATAACAATGAGCAGTTCTTC

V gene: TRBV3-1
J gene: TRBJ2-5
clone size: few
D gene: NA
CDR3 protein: CASSLDRPQETQYF
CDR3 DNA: TGTGCCAGCAGCCTAGACAGGCCGCAAGAGACCCAGTACTTC